This T cell receptor beta chain was identified during a study of blood T cell repertoires in COVID-19. Study information: Donors in the United States, Italy and Spain gave samples during acute or convalescent COVID-19. In each case, the material was cDNA or gDNA derived from T cells, B-cell-depleted T cells, or PBMCs.

The authors' processing: Estimates of nucleated cell counts were drawn from the amplification of reference gene primers. Libraries were prepared by immunoSEQ multiplex PCR; TCRdb keeps only in-frame clonotypes and omits some of them. That table is the source of V, J and clone size, and D and trimming were worked out from the DNA. The sample holds about 160,000 clones, roughly 86% seen once. The count of this clone is one. The same CDR3 is also encoded by other DNA sequences in this sample. Germline loops: CDR1 LNHNV, CDR2 YYDKDF (reference sequence). The V and J ends lost 1 base and 2 bases respectively, with 5 bases between them. This CDR3 is 13 amino acids long.

Sequences were obtained from peripheral blood. This TCR derives from a woman in her sixties or seventies who had recovered from COVID-19. V usage is TRBV15 and J usage is TRBJ2-5; D is unclear. The CDR3 DNA reads TGTGCCACCAGCAGAGTTCAGCAAGAGACCCAGTACTTC. Protein: CATSRVQQETQYF.